The 8 T cell receptor beta chains below all came from one sample that was sequenced in a study of untreated major depressive disorder. Repertoires were generated with immunoSEQ multiplex PCR, while TCRdb's copy carries only in-frame clones and drops some. The sample includes about 21,000 clones, roughly 91% seen only once; the top ten take about 0.45%. The sequenced sample consisted of CD4+ T cells from PBMCs. These receptors came from a woman aged 40 to 50 in good health.

This sequence joins TRBV7-6 and TRBJ2-5; 8 bases map to TRBD1. The ends lost 5 bases at V and 6 bases at J; junction bases unmatched: 11. The CDR3 sequence is 15 residues long. CDR1 is SGHVS and CDR2 is FNYEAQ in the germline V gene. Here the CDR3 reads CASSPTVDRAKTQYF. The CDR3 region has the DNA TGTGCCAGCAGCCCAACTGTGGACAGGGCAAAGACCCAGTACTTC. Full variable domain (remainder filled in from reference TRBV7-6 and TRBJ2-5): GAGVSQSPRYKVTKRGQDVALRCDPISGHVSLYWYRQALGQGPEFLTYFNYEAQQDKSGLPNDRFSAERPEGSISTLTIQRTEQRDSAMYRCASSPTVDRAKTQYFGPGTRLLVL.

The chain combines TRBV11-3 with TRBJ2-1; D not resolved. The V end lost 1 base, the J end lost 6 bases, and 7 bases lay between the germline ends. This CDR3 spans 13 amino acids. Germline V gene data show CDR1 as SGHNT and CDR2 as YENEEA. The CDR3 sequence: CASSLGTVNEQFF. CDR3 sequence (DNA): TGTGCCAGCAGCTTAGGGACGGTCAATGAGCAGTTCTTC.

The CDR3 sequence is CASSYRGRNTEAFF. CDR3 DNA sequence: TGTGCCAGCAGCTACAGGGGGCGGAACACTGAAGCTTTCTTT. This rearrangement joins TRBV6-5 to TRBJ1-1; TRBD1 matches 9 bases. From germline, CDR1 is MNHEY and CDR2 SVGAGI. This CDR3 has 14 residues. V shed 6 bases, J shed 1 base, and the junction held 3 bases outside the gene matches.

This chain connects TRBV5-6 to TRBJ2-1, with D unresolved. V lost 4 bases and J 8 bases, leaving 16 bases between the germline ends. The CDR3 runs 14 residues. Germline CDR1 and CDR2: SGHDT and YYEEEE. Here the CDR3 reads CASSNLYMTHEQFF. CDR3 bases: TGTGCCAGCAGCAACTTATATATGACACATGAGCAGTTCTTC.

The J gene is TRBJ2-1, the V gene TRBV4-2; no reliable D call. V was trimmed by 0 bases and J by 10 bases, leaving 13 bases between them. The CDR3 is made up of 14 amino acids. The germline V gene has CDR1 LGHNA and CDR2 YNFKEQ. The CDR3 sequence: CASSQEARVGEQFF. The CDR3 DNA follows: TGTGCCAGCAGCCAAGAAGCTCGAGTAGGCGAGCAGTTCTTC.

The V gene is TRBV7-2, the J gene TRBJ2-1, with 8 bases aligning to TRBD2. CDR1 and CDR2 from the germline V gene are SGHTA and FQGNSA. The CDR3 extends over 17 amino acids. V lost 0 bases, J lost 11 bases, and 15 bases stayed unmatched. The CDR3 is CASSLAAGSLAGTQQFF. DNA of the CDR3: TGTGCCAGCAGCTTAGCGGCAGGGAGTCTAGCGGGTACACAGCAGTTCTTC. Looking up the rest from reference TRBV7-2 and TRBJ2-1 gives the full variable domain: GAGVSQSPSNKVTEKGKDVELRCDPISGHTALYWYRQSLGQGLEFLIYFQGNSAPDKSGLPSDRFSAERTGGSVSTLTIQRTQQEDSAVYLCASSLAAGSLAGTQQFFGPGTRLTVL.

The rearrangement joins TRBV2 to TRBJ2-7; 7 bases map to TRBD2. In germline, CDR1 is SNHLY, CDR2 FYNNEI. V trimming: 7 bases; J trimming: 1 base; junction bases outside the gene matches: 10. The CDR3 is made up of 15 amino acids. The CDR3, as DNA: TGTGCCAGCACCCTGGGGGACGGGGGGTCCTACGAGCAGTACTTC. It yields the protein CASTLGDGGSYEQYF.

This chain links TRBV9 with TRBJ1-2; D not resolved. Germline CDR1 reads SGDLS; CDR2 reads YYNGEE. This CDR3 region has 12 residues. V was clipped by 3 bases and J by 4 bases, with 7 bases between them. The CDR3: CASSGQVYGYTF. The CDR3 DNA reads TGTGCCAGCAGCGGGCAAGTCTATGGCTACACCTTC.